The clone carrying this T cell receptor beta chain was seen a few times. These data belong to a study of cytomegalovirus exposure and HLA in healthy donors. V gave up 4 bases and J gave up 0 bases, with 18 bases separating them. This CDR3 has 18 residues. Germline V gene sequence: CDR1 SEHNR, CDR2 FQNEAQ (reference sequence). 13 Jbeta primers and 60 Vbeta primers were used for the PCR. Some clones are missing from TCRdb's copy, which holds only in-frame ones; the method was immunoSEQ multiplex PCR. This table has some 200,000 clones, about 81% appearing once. The chain employs TRBV7-9 and TRBJ2-2; tentatively, D is TRBD2 (5 bases). The receptor was derived from a woman between 18 and 29 years old in good health and CMV-seronegative. Source material: PBMCs. The chain's CDR3 is CASSSPPRGVANTGELFF. CDR3 coding DNA: TGTGCCAGCAGCTCACCCCCCCGGGGAGTCGCGAACACCGGGGAGCTGTTTTTT.